These 20 T cell receptor beta chains were sequenced from one sample in a study of beta chain features in type 1 diabetes. Expressed TCRB transcripts were sequenced, since all the RNA that had been isolated was reverse transcribed. Method: immunoSEQ multiplex PCR; TCRdb's copy keeps in-frame clones and lacks some. The sample consists of 200,000 to 300,000 clones, roughly 14% of them appearing once. The specimen sequenced was naive CD4+ T cells from blood. The receptors here all came from a woman aged 40 to 49 in good health.

This clone turned up a few times. This chain connects TRBV6-5 to TRBJ2-2, with TRBD1 as a possible D gene (6 bases). This CDR3 spans 14 amino acids. Germline V gives CDR1 MNHEY, CDR2 SVGAGI. V was shortened by 2 bases and J by 7 bases, with 11 bases between the two germline ends. In DNA, the CDR3 is TGTGCCAGCAGTTACGGGCAGGGGAACGGGGAGCTGTTTTTT. It specifies CASSYGQGNGELFF.

The sample holds a few counts of this clone. The gene calls are TRBV7-2 and TRBJ2-7; D may be TRBD2 (6 bases). Germline lookup yields CDR1 SGHTA and CDR2 FQGNSA. The V gene lost 4 bases and the J gene lost 5 bases, with 15 bases spanning the gap. The CDR3 spans 14 residues. CDR3 sequence (DNA): TGTGCCAGCAGCTGGAGGACGGGAGAACACGAGCAGTACTTC. Translating it yields CASSWRTGEHEQYF.

This clone was detected a few times. The chain links TRBV9 to TRBJ1-2; TRBD1 matches at 9 bases. The J segment lost 8 bases and the V segment lost 1 base, leaving 6 bases of the junction unmatched. Germline assignment: CDR1 SGDLS and CDR2 YYNGEE. The CDR3 has 14 residues. The CDR3 loop reads CASSVRTGVGGYTF. For the CDR3, the DNA is TGTGCCAGCAGCGTACGGACAGGGGTCGGCGGCTACACCTTC.

This clone was counted only a few times. The chain carries TRBV18 and TRBJ2-2; D gene uncertain. This CDR3 has 15 residues. Germline lookup yields CDR1 KGHSH and CDR2 LQKENI. Deletions cut 3 bases from V and 6 bases from J, with 14 bases between. CDR3 sequence reads: CASSPNTPPAGELFF. The CDR3 nucleotides read TGTGCCAGCTCACCGAATACTCCCCCCGCCGGGGAGCTGTTTTTT.

V and J are TRBV11-2 and TRBJ1-2; possibly TRBD1 for D (6 bases). The V and J ends lost 3 bases and 4 bases respectively, with 21 bases between them. The germline V gene encodes CDR1 SGHAT and CDR2 FQNNGV. The CDR3 consists of 17 residues. The CDR3 loop is CASSFTLSPTGFYGYTF. CDR3 DNA: TGTGCCAGCAGCTTTACCCTTTCCCCGACAGGATTCTATGGCTACACCTTC.

The chain uses TRBV12-5 and TRBJ2-2; 7 bases match TRBD1. With 5 bases clipped from V and 3 bases from J, the junction kept 6 bases outside the gene matches. Germline CDR1 is LGHNT and CDR2 is FRNRAP. This CDR3 spans 15 amino acids. The CDR3 nucleotides read TGTGCTAGTGGTGCCCGACAGGGAGACACCGGGGAGCTGTTTTTT. Residues: CASGARQGDTGELFF.

The V and J genes are TRBV19 and TRBJ1-6; D is unresolved. The length of the CDR3 is 16 residues. V was shortened by 4 bases and J by 9 bases, with 19 bases between the two germline ends. Germline V gene sequence: CDR1 LNHDA, CDR2 SQIVND (reference sequence). The CDR3 DNA reads TGTGCCAGTAGTACGAGACAATTACTCGCTGGTTCACCCCTCCACTTT. Its protein product is CASSTRQLLAGSPLHF. Drawing the rest from reference TRBV19 and TRBJ1-6, the complete variable domain is DGGITQSPKYLFRKEGQNVTLSCEQNLNHDAMYWYRQDPGQGLRLIYYSQIVNDFQKGDIAEGYSVSREKKESFPLTVTSAQKNPTAFYLCASSTRQLLAGSPLHFGNGTRLTVT.

The chain combines TRBV2 with TRBJ1-2; D uncertain. Trimming removed 7 bases from V and 6 bases from J, with 12 bases in between. The CDR3 consists of 12 residues. Germline CDR1 SNHLY, CDR2 FYNNEI. The DNA of the CDR3 is TGTGCCAGCACCCGGGGTAGTGATGGCTACACCTTC. Amino acid sequence: CASTRGSDGYTF.

This clone was picked up a small number of times. CDR3 nucleotide sequence: TGTGCCAGCAGCACCCAGGTGGGCACTGAAGCTTTCTTT. Its protein is CASSTQVGTEAFF. This chain joins TRBV11-2 and TRBJ1-1; D gene uncertain. The length of the CDR3 is 13 residues. CDR1 and CDR2 (germline): SGHAT, FQNNGV. Trimming cost V 5 bases and J 4 bases, with 11 bases left between them. The full variable domain, with the rest looked up from reference TRBV11-2 and TRBJ1-1, is EAGVAQSPRYKIIEKRQSVAFWCNPISGHATLYWYQQILGQGPKLLIQFQNNGVVDDSQLPKDRFSAERLKGVDSTLKIQPAKLEDSAVYLCASSTQVGTEAFFGQGTRLTVV.

The chain uses TRBV11-2 and TRBJ2-1; TRBD2 agrees at 14 bases. Germline V gene sequence: CDR1 SGHAT, CDR2 FQNNGV. The trim removed 5 bases at V and 4 bases at J, leaving 13 bases unmatched. The CDR3 consists of 19 residues. The CDR3: CASSAIRTSGGSGYNEQFF. The CDR3 DNA reads as TGTGCCAGCAGCGCCATCAGGACTAGCGGGGGGAGTGGGTACAATGAGCAGTTCTTC. Based on the CDR3 plus reference TRBV11-2 and TRBJ2-1, the full variable domain is EAGVAQSPRYKIIEKRQSVAFWCNPISGHATLYWYQQILGQGPKLLIQFQNNGVVDDSQLPKDRFSAERLKGVDSTLKIQPAKLEDSAVYLCASSAIRTSGGSGYNEQFFGPGTRLTVL.

This chain links TRBV2 with TRBJ2-5; the match to TRBD2 covers 8 bases. The CDR3 loop spans 15 amino acids. V lost 8 bases, J lost 3 bases, and 11 bases stayed unmatched. CDR1 is SNHLY and CDR2 is FYNNEI in the germline V gene. The CDR3 region is CASLIGSGGEETQYF. The CDR3 DNA reads TGTGCCAGCCTTATTGGATCGGGGGGGGAAGAGACCCAGTACTTC.

The chain joins TRBV18 to TRBJ2-7; D is ambiguous. The CDR3 sequence is 14 residues long. V gave up 0 bases and J gave up 0 bases, with 6 bases separating them. Germline lookup yields CDR1 KGHSH and CDR2 LQKENI. The CDR3 DNA follows: TGTGCCAGCTCACCACCGAAGAGCTCCTACGAGCAGTACTTC. Its protein product is CASSPPKSSYEQYF.

This chain links TRBV7-7 with TRBJ2-1; no reliable D call. CDR1 is SSHAT, CDR2 FNYEAQ, per germline (reference sequence). The germline V and J ends were trimmed by 5 bases and 2 bases, with 7 bases remaining between them. The CDR3 sequence is 13 residues long. CDR3 in amino acids: CASSHSAYNEQFF. The CDR3 DNA reads TGTGCCAGCAGCCACTCGGCCTACAATGAGCAGTTCTTC. Together with reference TRBV7-7 and TRBJ2-1, the CDR3 gives the full variable domain: GAGVSQSPRYKVTKRGQDVTLRCDPISSHATLYWYQQALGQGPEFLTYFNYEAQPDKSGLPSDRFSAERPEGSISTLTIQRTEQRDSAMYRCASSHSAYNEQFFGPGTRLTVL.

The chain is built from TRBV15 and TRBJ1-1, with D unresolved. The CDR3 runs to 15 residues. V dropped 1 base and J dropped 3 bases, with 12 bases sitting between them. Per the germline V gene, CDR1 is LNHNV and CDR2 is YYDKDF (reference sequence). The CDR3 sequence is CATSRVGRVHTEAFF. The CDR3 DNA reads as TGTGCCACCAGCAGAGTCGGGAGGGTACACACTGAAGCTTTCTTT. The variable domain in full, with the rest retrieved from reference TRBV15 and TRBJ1-1, is DAMVIQNPRYQVTQFGKPVTLSCSQTLNHNVMYWYQQKSSQAPKLLFHYYDKDFNNEADTPDNFQSRRPNTSFCFLDIRSPGLGDTAMYLCATSRVGRVHTEAFFGQGTRLTVV.

CDR3 protein: CASSPRQQETQYF. The DNA of the CDR3 is TGTGCCAGCTCACCACGACAGCAAGAGACCCAGTACTTC. This chain joins TRBV18 and TRBJ2-5; TRBD1 might be the D (5 bases). The V gene's germline CDR1 is KGHSH and CDR2 LQKENI. This CDR3 spans 13 amino acids. Trimming took 1 base from V and 2 from J, leaving 5 bases between them.

The chain combines TRBV28 with TRBJ2-5; 7 bases fit TRBD2. This CDR3 spans 15 amino acids. The germline CDR1 and CDR2 sequences are MDHEN and SYDVKM. The J segment lost 6 bases and the V segment lost 2 bases, leaving 9 bases of the junction unmatched. This CDR3 is CASSLMRVGGKTQYF. CDR3 coding DNA: TGTGCCAGCAGTTTAATGCGAGTGGGAGGGAAGACCCAGTACTTC.

This clone was recorded a few times. This chain uses TRBV15 with TRBJ1-1; 7 positions agree with TRBD1. The junction had 8 bases not matched to a gene; V was cut back by 4 bases and J by 6 bases. The CDR3 is 14 residues long. Per germline, CDR1 LNHNV and CDR2 YYDKDF (reference sequence). For the CDR3, the DNA is TGTGCCACCAGCACCCTACGAGGACAGGCTGAAGCTTTCTTT. Residues: CATSTLRGQAEAFF.

This clone has more than one count but fewer than ten. This chain connects TRBV29-1 to TRBJ2-2; 10 bases line up with TRBD1. The CDR3 extends over 13 amino acids. CDR1 and CDR2 from the germline V gene are SQVTM and ANQGSEA. The trim removed 8 bases at V and 7 bases at J, leaving 7 bases unmatched. In DNA, the CDR3 is TGCAGCATAAGACAGGGGGCTGTCGGGGAGCTGTTTTTT. Translated, it gives CSIRQGAVGELFF.

The rearrangement joins TRBV13 to TRBJ1-2; TRBD1 agrees at 7 bases. The V gene end was trimmed by 0 bases and the J gene end by 4 bases; junction bases not matched to a gene: 2. Germline-derived CDR1 and CDR2 are PRHDT and FYEKMQ (reference sequence). The CDR3 runs 14 residues. CDR3 amino acids: CASSLGGTVYGYTF. Here the CDR3 DNA reads TGTGCCAGCAGCTTAGGAGGGACAGTCTATGGCTACACCTTC.

This clone was counted between two and nine times. The rearrangement links TRBV5-1 to TRBJ2-2; 9 nucleotides match TRBD2. CDR1 and CDR2 (germline): SGHRS, YFSETQ. Losses at the gene ends were 3 bases for V and 1 base for J; bases not matched to a gene: 7. This CDR3 spans 17 amino acids. The CDR3 DNA reads as TGCGCCAGCAGCTCCGGACTAGCGTTTGGGAACACCGGGGAGCTGTTTTTT. It specifies CASSSGLAFGNTGELFF. Based on the CDR3 plus reference TRBV5-1 and TRBJ2-2, the full variable domain is KAGVTQTPRYLIKTRGQQVTLSCSPISGHRSVSWYQQTPGQGLQFLFEYFSETQRNKGNFPGRFSGRQFSNSRSEMNVSTLELGDSALYLCASSSGLAFGNTGELFFGEGSRLTVL.